This TCR beta chain was sequenced in a study of OX40 agonist ivuxolimab in advanced cancers. Study outcomes and limitations: Normalized T-cell clonal expansion was also low in some nonresponders. The mean number of expanded clones was higher in CD8+ T cells than in CD4+.

Worth noting for this clone: The antigen remains unidentified.

Trimming removed 3 bases from V and 5 bases from J; junction bases left unmatched: 10. In germline, CDR1 is MNHEY, CDR2 SMNVEV (reference sequence). This CDR3 has 16 amino acids. Measured with immunoSEQ multiplex PCR; TCRdb has only the in-frame clones, and not every one. The data hold tens of thousands of clones, with about 92% observed a single time. This receptor was taken from an adult with an advanced solid tumor such as melanoma, head and neck, liver or kidney cancer. Sequenced here: CD4+ or CD8+ T cells sorted from blood, sampled in a trial of the OX40 agonist ivuxolimab. The gene calls are TRBV27 and TRBJ1-5, with 7 bases that match TRBD1. The CDR3 DNA is TGTGCCAGCAGTTTCCGACAGGGTTCGAGGGATCAGCCCCAGCATTTT. This gives the protein CASSFRQGSRDQPQHF.